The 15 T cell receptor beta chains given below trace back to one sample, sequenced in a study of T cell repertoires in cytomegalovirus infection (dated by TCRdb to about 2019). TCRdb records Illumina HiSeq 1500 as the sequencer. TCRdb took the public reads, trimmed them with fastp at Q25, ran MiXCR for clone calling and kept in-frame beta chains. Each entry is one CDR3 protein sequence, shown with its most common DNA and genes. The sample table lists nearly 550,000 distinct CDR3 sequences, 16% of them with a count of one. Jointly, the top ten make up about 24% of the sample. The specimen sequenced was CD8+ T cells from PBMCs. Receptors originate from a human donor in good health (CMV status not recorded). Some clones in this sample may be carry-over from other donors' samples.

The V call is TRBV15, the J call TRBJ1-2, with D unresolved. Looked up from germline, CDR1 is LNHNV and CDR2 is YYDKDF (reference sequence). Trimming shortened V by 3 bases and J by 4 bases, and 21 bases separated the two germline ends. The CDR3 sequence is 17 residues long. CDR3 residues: CATSSPEDGLLRYGYTF. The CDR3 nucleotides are TGTGCCACCAGCAGCCCCGAGGACGGGTTACTTCGCTATGGCTACACCTTC.

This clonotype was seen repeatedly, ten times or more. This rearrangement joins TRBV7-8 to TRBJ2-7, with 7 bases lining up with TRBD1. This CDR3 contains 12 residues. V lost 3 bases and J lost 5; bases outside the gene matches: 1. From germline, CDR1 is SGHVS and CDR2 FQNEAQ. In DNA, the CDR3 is TGTGCCAGCAGCTTTGACAGGGACGAGCAGTACTTC. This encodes CASSFDRDEQYF. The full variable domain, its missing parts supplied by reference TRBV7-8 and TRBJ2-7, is GAGVSQSPRYKVAKRGQDVALRCDPISGHVSLFWYQQALGQGPEFLTYFQNEAQLDKSGLPSDRFFAERPEGSVSTLKIQRTQQEDSAVYLCASSFDRDEQYFGPGTRLTVT.

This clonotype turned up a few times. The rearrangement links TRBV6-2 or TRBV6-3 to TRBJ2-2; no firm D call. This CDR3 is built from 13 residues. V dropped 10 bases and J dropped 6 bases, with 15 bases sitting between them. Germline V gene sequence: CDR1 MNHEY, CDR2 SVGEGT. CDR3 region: CATNFVWPGELFF. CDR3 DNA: TGTGCCACCAACTTTGTTTGGCCCGGGGAGCTGTTTTTT.

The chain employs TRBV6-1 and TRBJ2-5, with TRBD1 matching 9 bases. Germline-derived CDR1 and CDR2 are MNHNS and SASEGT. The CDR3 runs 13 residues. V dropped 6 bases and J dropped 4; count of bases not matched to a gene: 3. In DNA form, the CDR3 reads TGTGCCAGCAGGGGGACAGGGCCAGAGACCCAGTACTTC. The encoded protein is CASRGTGPETQYF.

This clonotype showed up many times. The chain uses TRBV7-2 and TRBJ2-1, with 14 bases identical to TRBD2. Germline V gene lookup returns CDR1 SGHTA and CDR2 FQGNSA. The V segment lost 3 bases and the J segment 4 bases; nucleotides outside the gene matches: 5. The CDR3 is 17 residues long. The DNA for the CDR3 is TGTGCCAGCAGCTTGGGACTAGCGGGAGAAGGGTACAATGAGCAGTTCTTC. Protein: CASSLGLAGEGYNEQFF.

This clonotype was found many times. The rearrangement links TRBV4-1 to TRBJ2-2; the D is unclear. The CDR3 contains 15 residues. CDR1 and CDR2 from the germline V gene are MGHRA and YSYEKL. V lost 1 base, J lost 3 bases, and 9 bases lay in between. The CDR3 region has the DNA TGCGCCAGCAGCCAAGCCTTCGGCCACACCGGGGAGCTGTTTTTT. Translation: CASSQAFGHTGELFF.

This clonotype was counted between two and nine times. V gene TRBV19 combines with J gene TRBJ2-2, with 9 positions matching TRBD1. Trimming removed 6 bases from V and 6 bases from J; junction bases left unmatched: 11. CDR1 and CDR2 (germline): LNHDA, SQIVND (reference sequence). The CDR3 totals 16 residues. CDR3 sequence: CASRSEGQGQAGELFF. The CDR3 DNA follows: TGTGCCAGTAGATCGGAAGGACAGGGGCAGGCCGGGGAGCTGTTTTTT.

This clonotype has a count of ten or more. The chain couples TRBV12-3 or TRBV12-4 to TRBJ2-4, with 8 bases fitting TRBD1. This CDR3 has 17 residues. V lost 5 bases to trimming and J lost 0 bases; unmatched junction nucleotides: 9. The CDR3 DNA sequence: TGTGCCAGCAGTGTCCCAGGGGGCGGACTAGCCAAAAACATTCAGTACTTC. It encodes CASSVPGGGLAKNIQYF.

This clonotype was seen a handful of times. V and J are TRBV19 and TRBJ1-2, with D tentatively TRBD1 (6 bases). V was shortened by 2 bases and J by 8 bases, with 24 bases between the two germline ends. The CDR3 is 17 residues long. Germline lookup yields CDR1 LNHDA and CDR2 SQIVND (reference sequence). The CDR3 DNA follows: TGTGCCAGTAGTATACTACAGGGTCCGGTGAGAGGTCGAGGCTACACCTTC. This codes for CASSILQGPVRGRGYTF. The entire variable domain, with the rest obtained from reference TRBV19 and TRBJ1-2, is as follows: DGGITQSPKYLFRKEGQNVTLSCEQNLNHDAMYWYRQDPGQGLRLIYYSQIVNDFQKGDIAEGYSVSREKKESFPLTVTSAQKNPTAFYLCASSILQGPVRGRGYTFGSGTRLTVV.

The CDR3 loop reads CASMLAGGAYEQYF. The DNA of the CDR3 is TGTGCCAGCATGTTAGCGGGAGGGGCCTACGAGCAGTACTTC. The chain recombines TRBV6-5 with TRBJ2-7; 11 positions match TRBD2. Germline CDR1 and CDR2: MNHEY and SVGAGI. The ends lost 7 bases at V and 2 bases at J; junction bases unmatched: 4. The CDR3 length is 14 residues.

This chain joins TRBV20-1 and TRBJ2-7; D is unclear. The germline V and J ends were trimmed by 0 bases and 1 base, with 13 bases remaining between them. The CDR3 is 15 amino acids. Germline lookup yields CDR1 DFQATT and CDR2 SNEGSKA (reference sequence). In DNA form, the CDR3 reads TGCAGTGCTAGAGAGAAACAGATGCTTTCCTACGAGCAGTACTTC. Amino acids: CSAREKQMLSYEQYF.

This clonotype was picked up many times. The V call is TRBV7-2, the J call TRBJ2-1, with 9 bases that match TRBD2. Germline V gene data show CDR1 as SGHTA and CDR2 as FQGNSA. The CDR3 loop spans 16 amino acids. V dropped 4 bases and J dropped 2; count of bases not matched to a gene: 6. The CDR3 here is CASSSFAGGPYNEQFF. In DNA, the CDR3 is TGTGCCAGCAGCTCTTTCGCGGGGGGGCCCTACAATGAGCAGTTCTTC. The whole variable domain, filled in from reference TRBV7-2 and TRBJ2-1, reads GAGVSQSPSNKVTEKGKDVELRCDPISGHTALYWYRQSLGQGLEFLIYFQGNSAPDKSGLPSDRFSAERTGGSVSTLTIQRTQQEDSAVYLCASSSFAGGPYNEQFFGPGTRLTVL.

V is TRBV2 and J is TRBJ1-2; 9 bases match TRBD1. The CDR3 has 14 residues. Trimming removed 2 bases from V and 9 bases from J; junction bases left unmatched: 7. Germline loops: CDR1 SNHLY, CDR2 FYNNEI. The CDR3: CASSEPGQGFSYTF. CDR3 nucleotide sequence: TGTGCCAGCAGTGAACCGGGACAGGGTTTTAGCTACACCTTC.

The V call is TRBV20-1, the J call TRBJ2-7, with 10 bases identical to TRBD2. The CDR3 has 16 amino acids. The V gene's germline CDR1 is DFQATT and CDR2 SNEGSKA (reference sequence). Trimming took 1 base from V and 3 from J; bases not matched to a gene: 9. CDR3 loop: CSARGAQLAGVYEQYF. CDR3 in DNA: TGCAGTGCTAGAGGGGCTCAGCTAGCGGGAGTCTACGAGCAGTACTTC.

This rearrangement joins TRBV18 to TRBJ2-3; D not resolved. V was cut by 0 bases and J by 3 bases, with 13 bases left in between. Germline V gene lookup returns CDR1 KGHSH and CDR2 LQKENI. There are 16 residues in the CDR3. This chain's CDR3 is CASSPPEGFGTDTQYF. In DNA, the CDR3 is TGTGCCAGCTCACCACCGGAAGGGTTCGGAACAGATACGCAGTATTTT.